The rows below give T cell receptor beta chains drawn from one sample of a study of blood T cell repertoires in COVID-19. The protocol was immunoSEQ multiplex PCR, while the TCRdb copy is restricted to in-frame clones and leaves out a portion. The data show tens of thousands of clones, about nine tenths seen once. The specimen sequenced was peripheral blood. The receptors stem from a man aged 45-60 years with acute or convalescent COVID-19. Each CDR3 is given with its conserved first and last residue. The D gene is left open where the match is weak.

j_call: TRBJ2-1; d_call: TRBD2; cdr3_length: 16; v_call: TRBV7-2; cdr3_nt: TGTGCCAGCAGCTTCGGACTAGCGGGGGGGCGAGGTGAGCAGTTCTTC; cdr3_aa: CASSFGLAGGRGEQFF
j_call: TRBJ1-5; d_call: TRBD1; cdr3_length: 15; v_call: TRBV19; cdr3_nt: TGTGCCAGTGTCCGGACAGGGGGCGCGGGTCAGCCCCAGCATTTT; cdr3_aa: CASVRTGGAGQPQHF
j_call: TRBJ2-5; d_call: NA; cdr3_length: 13; v_call: TRBV7-9; cdr3_nt: TGTGCCAGCAGCTTAGGAGGGCGAGAGACCCAGTACTTC; cdr3_aa: CASSLGGRETQYF
j_call: TRBJ2-5; d_call: TRBD2; cdr3_length: 17; v_call: TRBV5-1; cdr3_nt: TGCGCCAGCAGCTTAAGACTAGCGGGAGGGCCGGGAGAGACCCAGTACTTC; cdr3_aa: CASSLRLAGGPGETQYF
j_call: TRBJ1-4; d_call: NA; cdr3_length: 15; v_call: TRBV10-1; cdr3_nt: TGCGCCAGCAGTGAGTTGGGGGGTCGAGGTGAAAAACTGTTTTTT; cdr3_aa: CASSELGGRGEKLFF
j_call: TRBJ2-6; d_call: NA; cdr3_length: 14; v_call: TRBV29-1; cdr3_nt: TGCAGCGTTGCAGGGATTCCTGGGGCCAACGTCCTGACTTTC; cdr3_aa: CSVAGIPGANVLTF
j_call: TRBJ2-1; d_call: TRBD2; cdr3_length: 14; v_call: TRBV11-2; cdr3_nt: TGTGCCAGCAGCATCGAGGTGGAGCGGGGCGAGCAGTTCTTC; cdr3_aa: CASSIEVERGEQFF
j_call: TRBJ1-5; d_call: NA; cdr3_length: 13; v_call: TRBV19; cdr3_nt: TGTGCCAGTAGTATTGGCGGGTATCAGCCCCAGCATTTT; cdr3_aa: CASSIGGYQPQHF
j_call: TRBJ2-1; d_call: TRBD1; cdr3_length: 14; v_call: TRBV2; cdr3_nt: TGTGCCAGCAGAGACAGGGAAACATACAATGAGCAGTTCTTC; cdr3_aa: CASRDRETYNEQFF
j_call: TRBJ2-7; d_call: NA; cdr3_length: 13; v_call: TRBV7-2; cdr3_nt: TGTGCCAGCAGCTGGGGCTCCCCTTACGAGCAGTACTTC; cdr3_aa: CASSWGSPYEQYF